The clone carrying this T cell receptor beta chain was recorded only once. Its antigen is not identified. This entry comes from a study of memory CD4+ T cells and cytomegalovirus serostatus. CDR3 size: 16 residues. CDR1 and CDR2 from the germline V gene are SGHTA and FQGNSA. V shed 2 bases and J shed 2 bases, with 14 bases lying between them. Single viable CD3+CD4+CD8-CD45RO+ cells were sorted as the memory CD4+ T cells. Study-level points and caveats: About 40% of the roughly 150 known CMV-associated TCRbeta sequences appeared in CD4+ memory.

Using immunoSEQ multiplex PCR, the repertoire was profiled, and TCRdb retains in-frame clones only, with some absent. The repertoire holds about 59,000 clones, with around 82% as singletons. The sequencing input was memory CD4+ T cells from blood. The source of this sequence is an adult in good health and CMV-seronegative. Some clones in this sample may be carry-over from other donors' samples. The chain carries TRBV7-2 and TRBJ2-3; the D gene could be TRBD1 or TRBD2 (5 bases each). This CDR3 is CASSLKPAGTTDTQYF. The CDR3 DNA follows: TGTGCCAGCAGCTTAAAGCCCGCAGGGACCACAGATACGCAGTATTTT.